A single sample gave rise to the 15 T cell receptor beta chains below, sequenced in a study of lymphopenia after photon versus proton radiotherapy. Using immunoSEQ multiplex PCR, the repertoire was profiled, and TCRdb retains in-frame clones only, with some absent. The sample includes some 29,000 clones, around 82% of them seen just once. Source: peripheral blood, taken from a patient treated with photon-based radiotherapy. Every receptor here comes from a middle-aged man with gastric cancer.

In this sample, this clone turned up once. CDR3 nucleotide sequence: TGTGCCTGGAGTCTAGGACAGGGAGACGAGCAGTACGTC. Its translation: CAWSLGQGDEQYV. The V gene is TRBV30, the J gene TRBJ2-7; 8 nucleotides align to TRBD1. V was pared by 2 bases and J by 5 bases, with 5 bases of the junction left unmatched. The CDR3 sequence is 13 residues long. Germline values: CDR1 GTSNPN, CDR2 SVGIG (reference sequence).

The CDR3 spells CAWSGLAYEQYF. For the CDR3, the DNA is TGTGCCTGGAGTGGTTTAGCCTACGAGCAGTACTTC. The chain has TRBV30 and TRBJ2-7; unclear D gene. The CDR3 has 12 residues. Between the trimmed V and J ends, which lost 1 base and 2 bases, there was a span of 6 bases. CDR1 GTSNPN and CDR2 SVGIG come from the germline V gene (reference sequence). Looking up the rest from reference TRBV30 and TRBJ2-7 gives the full variable domain: SQTIHQWPATLVQPVGSPLSLECTVEGTSNPNLYWYRQAAGRGLQLLFYSVGIGQISSEVPQNLSASRPQDRQFILSSKKLLLSDSGFYLCAWSGLAYEQYFGPGTRLTVT.

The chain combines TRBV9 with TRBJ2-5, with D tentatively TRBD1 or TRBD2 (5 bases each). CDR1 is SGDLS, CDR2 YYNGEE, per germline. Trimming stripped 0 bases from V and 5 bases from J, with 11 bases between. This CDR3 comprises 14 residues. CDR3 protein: CASSVAGTRETQYF. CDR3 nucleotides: TGTGCCAGCAGCGTAGCGGGGACGAGGGAGACCCAGTACTTC.

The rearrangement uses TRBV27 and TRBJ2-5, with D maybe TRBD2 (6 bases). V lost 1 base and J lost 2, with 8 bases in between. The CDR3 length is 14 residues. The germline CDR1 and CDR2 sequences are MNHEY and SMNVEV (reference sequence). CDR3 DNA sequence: TGTGCCAGCAGTTTATGGGCGGGGCAAGAGACCCAGTACTTC. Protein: CASSLWAGQETQYF.

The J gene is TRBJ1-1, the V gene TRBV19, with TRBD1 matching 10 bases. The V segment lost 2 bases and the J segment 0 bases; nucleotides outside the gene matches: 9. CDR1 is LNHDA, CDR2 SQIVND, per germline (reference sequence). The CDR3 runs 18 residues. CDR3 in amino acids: CASSIKTGGIVLNTEAFF. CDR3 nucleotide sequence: TGTGCCAGTAGTATAAAGACAGGGGGCATCGTTCTGAACACTGAAGCTTTCTTT.

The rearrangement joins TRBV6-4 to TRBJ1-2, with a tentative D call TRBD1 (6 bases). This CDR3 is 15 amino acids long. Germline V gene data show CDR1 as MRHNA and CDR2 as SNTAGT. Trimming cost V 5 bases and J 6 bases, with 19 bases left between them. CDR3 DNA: TGTGCCAGCAGTCCCGAACAGGGTGGATACCATGGCTACACCTTC. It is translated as CASSPEQGGYHGYTF.

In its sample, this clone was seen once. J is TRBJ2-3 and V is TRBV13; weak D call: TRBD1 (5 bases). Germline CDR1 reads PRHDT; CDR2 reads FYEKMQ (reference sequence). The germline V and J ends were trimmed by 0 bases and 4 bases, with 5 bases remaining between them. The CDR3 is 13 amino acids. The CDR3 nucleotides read TGTGCCAGCAGCTTAGGCAGGGCAGATACGCAGTATTTT. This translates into CASSLGRADTQYF.

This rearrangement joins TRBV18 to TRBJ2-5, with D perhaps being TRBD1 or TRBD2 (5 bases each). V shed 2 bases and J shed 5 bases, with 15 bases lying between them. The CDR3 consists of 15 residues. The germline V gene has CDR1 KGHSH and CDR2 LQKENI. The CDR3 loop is CASSPTDGAPETQYF. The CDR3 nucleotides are TGTGCCAGCTCACCAACTGACGGGGCCCCGGAGACCCAGTACTTC.

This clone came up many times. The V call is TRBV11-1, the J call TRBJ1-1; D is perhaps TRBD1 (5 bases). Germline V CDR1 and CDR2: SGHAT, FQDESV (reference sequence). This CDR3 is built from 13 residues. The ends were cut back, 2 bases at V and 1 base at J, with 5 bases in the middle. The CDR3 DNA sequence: TGTGCCAGCAGCTTACAGGGGAACACTGAAGCTTTCTTT. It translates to CASSLQGNTEAFF. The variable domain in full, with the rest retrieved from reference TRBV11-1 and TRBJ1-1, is EAEVAQSPRYKITEKSQAVAFWCDPISGHATLYWYRQILGQGPELLVQFQDESVVDDSQLPKDRFSAERLKGVDSTLKIQPAELGDSAMYLCASSLQGNTEAFFGQGTRLTVV.

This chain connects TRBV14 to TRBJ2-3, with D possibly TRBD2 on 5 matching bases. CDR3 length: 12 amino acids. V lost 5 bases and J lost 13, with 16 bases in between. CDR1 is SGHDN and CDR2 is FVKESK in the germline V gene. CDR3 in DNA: TGTGCCAGCAGCTTAACTAGTTACGTTGAGTATTTT. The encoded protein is CASSLTSYVEYF.

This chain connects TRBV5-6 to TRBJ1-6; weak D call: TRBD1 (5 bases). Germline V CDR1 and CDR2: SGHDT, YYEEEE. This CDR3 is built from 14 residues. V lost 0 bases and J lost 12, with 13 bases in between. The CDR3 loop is CASSLAGGPKPLHF. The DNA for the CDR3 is TGTGCCAGCAGCTTGGCCGGGGGACCGAAACCCCTCCACTTT.

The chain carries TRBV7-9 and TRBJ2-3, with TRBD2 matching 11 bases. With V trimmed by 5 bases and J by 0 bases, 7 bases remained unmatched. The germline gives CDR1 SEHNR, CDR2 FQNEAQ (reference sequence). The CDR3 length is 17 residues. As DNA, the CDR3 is TGTGCCAGCAGCCCCCTACGACTAGCGGGAAGCACAGATACGCAGTATTTT. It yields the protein CASSPLRLAGSTDTQYF.

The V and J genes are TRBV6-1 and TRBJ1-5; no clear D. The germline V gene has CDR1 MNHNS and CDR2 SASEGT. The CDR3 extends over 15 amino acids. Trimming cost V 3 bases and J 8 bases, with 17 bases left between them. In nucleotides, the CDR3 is TGTGCCAGCAGTGATTGGGTAGGAAATGAGGAGCCCCAGCATTTT. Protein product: CASSDWVGNEEPQHF.

DNA for the CDR3: TGTGCCAGTAGGCTCGCTTCGGGGGGGCGCAGTGAAGCTTTCTTT. This sequence encodes CASRLASGGRSEAFF. The rearrangement links TRBV19 to TRBJ1-1; weak D call: TRBD1 (6 bases). CDR1 LNHDA and CDR2 SQIVND come from the germline V gene (reference sequence). This CDR3 contains 15 residues. Trimming shortened V by 6 bases and J by 7 bases, and 21 bases separated the two germline ends.

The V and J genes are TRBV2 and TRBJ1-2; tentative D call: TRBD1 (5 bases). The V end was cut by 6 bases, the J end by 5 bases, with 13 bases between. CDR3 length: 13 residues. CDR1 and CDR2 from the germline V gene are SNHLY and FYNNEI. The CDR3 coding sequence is TGTGCCAGCAGCGGGACCAAGGATTATGGCTACACCTTC. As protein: CASSGTKDYGYTF.